Presented here are 30 T cell receptor beta chains from one specimen sequenced in a study of blood T cell repertoires in COVID-19. Data came from immunoSEQ multiplex PCR; TCRdb stores just in-frame clones and leaves some out. The table has about 300,000 clones, 80% to 90% seen once; the top ten hold approximately 4.6%. What was sequenced was peripheral blood. These receptors were collected from a man aged 40-50 years with acute or convalescent COVID-19.

V and J are TRBV29-1 and TRBJ1-1; D is undetermined. Between the trimmed V and J ends, which lost 7 bases and 4 bases, there was a span of 7 bases. The CDR3 extends over 10 amino acids. The germline CDR1 and CDR2 sequences are SQVTM and ANQGSEA. CDR3 nucleotides: TGCAGCGGGAGCACCACTGAAGCTTTCTTT. As protein: CSGSTTEAFF.

CDR3 loop: CASSRSGESYEQYF. DNA of the CDR3: TGTGCCAGCAGTCGGAGCGGGGAATCCTACGAGCAGTACTTC. The rearrangement links TRBV6-5 to TRBJ2-7; 7 nucleotides match TRBD2. CDR3 length: 14 residues. Trimming cost V 5 bases and J 1 base; bases outside gene matches: 5. In germline, CDR1 is MNHEY, CDR2 SVGAGI.

This sequence joins TRBV5-8 and TRBJ2-3; D uncertain. Looked up from germline, CDR1 is SGHTS and CDR2 is YDEGEE. Trimming removed 4 bases at V and 5 bases at J, with 17 bases between. The CDR3 length is 15 residues. CDR3 amino acids: CASSGVAKTIDTQYF. The CDR3, as DNA: TGTGCCAGCAGCGGTGTGGCAAAAACAATAGATACGCAGTATTTT.

J is TRBJ1-3 and V is TRBV12-5; possible D gene TRBD1, 6 bases. The CDR3 is 17 amino acids. Germline values: CDR1 LGHNT, CDR2 FRNRAP. Between the trimmed V and J ends, which lost 2 bases and 3 bases, there was a span of 17 bases. CDR3 nucleotides: TGTGCTAGTGGTTTGTTACAGGGAAGGCTTTTTGGAAACACCATATATTTT. Its translation is CASGLLQGRLFGNTIYF.

The rearrangement links TRBV5-1 to TRBJ1-2, with TRBD1 identical over 7 bases. The CDR3 loop spans 15 amino acids. Germline V gene lookup returns CDR1 SGHRS and CDR2 YFSETQ. J was trimmed by 4 bases and V by 0 bases; bases with no gene match: 6. The CDR3 coding sequence is TGCGCCAGCAGCTTGGCGGGACAGCCTTTCTATGGCTACACCTTC. This sequence encodes CASSLAGQPFYGYTF.

This sequence joins TRBV29-1 and TRBJ2-4; no firm D call. CDR1 and CDR2 (germline): SQVTM, ANQGSEA. The CDR3 sequence is 13 residues long. Trimming removed 7 bases at V and 2 bases at J, with 12 bases between. The CDR3 DNA reads TGCAGCGCCTTGATCGCGACCAAAAACATTCAGTACTTC. Its protein is CSALIATKNIQYF.

This sequence joins TRBV5-6 and TRBJ2-7; tentatively, D is TRBD1 (7 bases). This CDR3 is 14 amino acids long. From germline, CDR1 is SGHDT and CDR2 YYEEEE. Trimming removed 1 base at V and 2 bases at J, with 10 bases between. CDR3 residues: CASSLRGTAYEQYF. Here the CDR3 DNA reads TGTGCCAGCAGCTTGCGGGGGACAGCCTACGAGCAGTACTTC.

The J gene is TRBJ1-5, the V gene TRBV21-1. TRBV21-1 is a documented pseudogene. This CDR3 region has 14 residues. The CDR3 reads CASTPERANQPQHF. Written as DNA, the CDR3 is TGTGCCAGCACCCCGGAGAGGGCAAATCAGCCCCAGCATTTT.

The chain links TRBV4-1 to TRBJ2-7; maybe TRBD1 (6 bases). Trimming removed 5 bases from V and 0 bases from J, with 17 bases in between. This CDR3 has 16 residues. Germline V gives CDR1 MGHRA, CDR2 YSYEKL. The CDR3 reads CASSTTGPPYSYEQYF. As DNA, the CDR3 is TGCGCCAGCAGCACTACAGGGCCCCCTTACTCCTACGAGCAGTACTTC.

The chain is built from TRBV7-9 and TRBJ1-1; perhaps TRBD1 as D (5 bases). V was shortened by 5 bases and J by 3 bases, with 22 bases between the two germline ends. Germline CDR1 reads SEHNR; CDR2 reads FQNEAQ (reference sequence). CDR3 length: 17 residues. CDR3 bases: TGTGCCAGCAGCCCGTCCAAAAAGGGGATAGGATACACTGAAGCTTTCTTT. It codes for CASSPSKKGIGYTEAFF.

This chain uses TRBV5-4 with TRBJ2-7; 7 bases are a match to TRBD1. The germline CDR1 and CDR2 sequences are SGHNT and YYREEE (reference sequence). V lost 6 bases and J lost 2; bases outside the gene matches: 5. This CDR3 contains 13 residues. The CDR3: CASNRQGTYEQYF. The CDR3 coding sequence is TGTGCCAGCAATCGACAGGGAACCTACGAGCAGTACTTC. The full variable domain, completed using reference TRBV5-4 and TRBJ2-7, is ETGVTQSPTHLIKTRGQQVTLRCSSQSGHNTVSWYQQALGQGPQFIFQYYREEENGRGNFPPRFSGLQFPNYSSELNVNALELDDSALYLCASNRQGTYEQYFGPGTRLTVT.

This chain connects TRBV24-1 to TRBJ2-2, with D possibly being TRBD1 (6 bases). Deletions cut 4 bases from V and 5 bases from J, with 13 bases between. CDR3 size: 15 residues. Germline CDR1 reads KGHDR; CDR2 reads SFDVKD. DNA of the CDR3: TGTGCCACCAGTGAAGCACAGGGTTTTACCGGGGAGCTGTTTTTT. This translates into CATSEAQGFTGELFF.

V gene TRBV2 combines with J gene TRBJ2-5; tentative D call: TRBD2 (6 bases). The CDR3 is 15 amino acids. Trimming took off 3 bases at V and 3 bases at J, with 14 bases between the two ends. Germline V CDR1 and CDR2: SNHLY, FYNNEI. The CDR3 sequence is CASSEFGTLEETQYF. For the CDR3, the DNA is TGTGCCAGCAGTGAGTTTGGGACTCTAGAAGAGACCCAGTACTTC.

Note on this clone: Within the sample, other DNA sequences also encode this same CDR3. The chain links TRBV5-1 to TRBJ1-1, with D uncertain. The germline V gene encodes CDR1 SGHRS and CDR2 YFSETQ. This CDR3 has 13 residues. The V gene lost 0 bases and the J gene lost 0 bases, with 3 bases spanning the gap. CDR3 bases: TGCGCCAGCAGCTTGGCGGTGAACACTGAAGCTTTCTTT. Amino acids: CASSLAVNTEAFF. The full variable domain, its missing parts supplied by reference TRBV5-1 and TRBJ1-1, is KAGVTQTPRYLIKTRGQQVTLSCSPISGHRSVSWYQQTPGQGLQFLFEYFSETQRNKGNFPGRFSGRQFSNSRSEMNVSTLELGDSALYLCASSLAVNTEAFFGQGTRLTVV.

In the case of this clone: Within the sample, other DNA sequences also encode this same CDR3. The chain employs TRBV19 and TRBJ1-5, with 10 bases identical to TRBD1. Germline V gene sequence: CDR1 LNHDA, CDR2 SQIVND (reference sequence). Trimming at V came to 9 bases and at J to 5 bases, leaving 4 bases not matched to a gene. The CDR3 is 13 amino acids. In nucleotides, the CDR3 is TGTGCCAGCCGGGACAGGGGAGATCAGCCCCAGCATTTT. It specifies CASRDRGDQPQHF.

The chain has TRBV7-2 and TRBJ1-5; D is unclear. The V end lost 1 base, the J end lost 9 bases, and 10 bases lay between the germline ends. The germline V gene encodes CDR1 SGHTA and CDR2 FQGNSA. CDR3 length: 13 residues. The DNA for the CDR3 is TGTGCCAGCAGCTTAGAGTCCGGTCGGCCCCAGCATTTT. It is translated as CASSLESGRPQHF. Together with reference TRBV7-2 and TRBJ1-5, the CDR3 gives the full variable domain: GAGVSQSPSNKVTEKGKDVELRCDPISGHTALYWYRQSLGQGLEFLIYFQGNSAPDKSGLPSDRFSAERTGGSVSTLTIQRTQQEDSAVYLCASSLESGRPQHFGDGTRLSIL.

The CDR3 here is CASSGGGPQHF. CDR3 nucleotides: TGTGCCAGCAGCGGCGGGGGGCCCCAGCATTTT. This chain joins TRBV11-2 and TRBJ1-5, with D perhaps matching TRBD1 (5 bases). Per the germline V gene, CDR1 is SGHAT and CDR2 is FQNNGV. This CDR3 is 11 amino acids long. V gave up 5 bases and J gave up 9 bases, with 8 bases separating them.

V is TRBV19 and J is TRBJ2-3; D gene uncertain. V lost 1 base to trimming and J lost 4 bases, with 6 bases between them. Germline V gene data show CDR1 as LNHDA and CDR2 as SQIVND (reference sequence). There are 13 residues in the CDR3. The CDR3 sequence: CASSIVFPDTQYF. CDR3 in DNA: TGTGCCAGTAGTATAGTCTTCCCAGATACGCAGTATTTT.

This sequence joins TRBV27 and TRBJ2-7; D perhaps matches TRBD1 (5 bases). Germline V gives CDR1 MNHEY, CDR2 SMNVEV (reference sequence). The CDR3 is made up of 13 amino acids. The ends were cut back, 3 bases at V and 6 bases at J, with 12 bases in the middle. The CDR3: CASSLPGSIEQYF. The CDR3 DNA reads as TGTGCCAGCAGTTTGCCAGGGTCTATCGAGCAGTACTTC.

The rearrangement uses TRBV5-1 and TRBJ2-2; perhaps TRBD1 as D (5 bases). V lost 4 bases to trimming and J lost 1 base, with 5 bases between them. From germline, CDR1 is SGHRS and CDR2 YFSETQ. The CDR3 is made up of 13 amino acids. CDR3 bases: TGCGCCAGCAGCACAGGGAACACCGGGGAGCTGTTTTTT. Protein sequence: CASSTGNTGELFF.

Worth noting for this clone: In the same sample, other DNA sequences code for this CDR3. The chain is built from TRBV6-5 and TRBJ1-6, with D hard to call. Germline lookup yields CDR1 MNHEY and CDR2 SVGAGI. The CDR3 length is 14 residues. V shed 6 bases and J shed 0 bases, with 6 bases lying between them. In nucleotides, the CDR3 is TGTGCCAGCAGGCGGGGCTCCTATAATTCACCCCTCCACTTT. This sequence encodes CASRRGSYNSPLHF.

The J gene is TRBJ2-3, the V gene TRBV11-2; perhaps TRBD1 as D (5 bases). This CDR3 has 15 amino acids. Germline V gene lookup returns CDR1 SGHAT and CDR2 FQNNGV. Trimming removed 3 bases from V and 12 bases from J, with 22 bases in between. Here the CDR3 DNA reads TGTGCCAGCAGCTTTATCGGCGGAAAGGGGTCCCCACAGTATTTT. This translates into CASSFIGGKGSPQYF.

The chain links TRBV7-8 to TRBJ2-7, with a possible D match to TRBD1 (6 bases). The germline V gene has CDR1 SGHVS and CDR2 FQNEAQ. The CDR3 has 16 amino acids. Trimming took 5 bases from V and 2 from J, leaving 19 bases between them. CDR3 DNA sequence: TGTGCCAGCAGCGGTACAGGGTCGCGAGGTCCCTACGAGCAGTACTTC. Encoded protein: CASSGTGSRGPYEQYF.

For the CDR3, the DNA is TGCGCCAGCAGCGCCGGGTCGGGGTATGGCTACACCTTC. This gives the protein CASSAGSGYGYTF. The chain joins TRBV5-1 to TRBJ1-2; D is undetermined. V was shortened by 4 bases and J by 5 bases, with 12 bases between the two germline ends. Germline V gene data show CDR1 as SGHRS and CDR2 as YFSETQ. The CDR3 has 13 amino acids.

The V and J genes are TRBV2 and TRBJ1-5; D may be TRBD1 (6 bases). Trimming left V 6 bases short and J 4 bases short, with 16 bases between. CDR3 length: 15 residues. Germline values: CDR1 SNHLY, CDR2 FYNNEI. CDR3 in DNA: TGTGCCAGCAGCGAAAACATCAGGGGTAATCAGCCCCAGCATTTT. It specifies CASSENIRGNQPQHF. The variable domain in full, with the rest retrieved from reference TRBV2 and TRBJ1-5, is EPEVTQTPSHQVTQMGQEVILRCVPISNHLYFYWYRQILGQKVEFLVSFYNNEISEKSEIFDDQFSVERPDGSNFTLKIRSTKLEDSAMYFCASSENIRGNQPQHFGDGTRLSIL.

The chain uses TRBV7-2 and TRBJ1-6; TRBD1 is a possible D gene (6 bases). The CDR3 extends over 17 amino acids. Between the trimmed V and J ends, which lost 1 base and 8 bases, there was a span of 18 bases. Germline V gives CDR1 SGHTA, CDR2 FQGNSA. CDR3 protein: CASSLDYRVSYDSPLHF. The CDR3 nucleotides read TGTGCCAGCAGCTTAGATTACAGGGTGTCGTACGATTCACCCCTCCACTTT.

This clone was picked up one time. The chain carries TRBV6-5 and TRBJ2-1; possible D gene TRBD2, 6 bases. V dropped 10 bases and J dropped 2 bases, with 15 bases sitting between them. The CDR3 spans 14 residues. CDR1 MNHEY and CDR2 SVGAGI come from the germline V gene. As DNA, the CDR3 is TGTGCCACTGCTCGACTAGAGCCCTACAATGAGCAGTTCTTC. Protein product: CATARLEPYNEQFF.

The chain couples TRBV7-2 to TRBJ1-3, with D perhaps TRBD1 (6 bases). The CDR3 is 16 amino acids. In germline, CDR1 is SGHTA, CDR2 FQGNSA. V was clipped by 5 bases and J by 0 bases, with 14 bases between them. The CDR3 DNA reads TGTGCCAGCAGCCCTTTTCTACAGGGCTCTGGAAACACCATATATTTT. Residues: CASSPFLQGSGNTIYF.

The chain joins TRBV28 to TRBJ1-2, with a tentative D call TRBD1 (5 bases). The V gene lost 7 bases and the J gene lost 7 bases, with 25 bases spanning the gap. Per germline, CDR1 MDHEN and CDR2 SYDVKM. CDR3 length: 16 amino acids. This chain's CDR3 is CASTPPNWGFNSGYTF. The CDR3 bases are TGTGCCAGCACCCCTCCCAACTGGGGCTTCAATAGTGGCTACACCTTC.

V usage is TRBV19 and J usage is TRBJ2-7, with TRBD1 identical over 7 bases. Trimming cost V 5 bases and J 3 bases; bases outside gene matches: 7. Germline V gene data show CDR1 as LNHDA and CDR2 as SQIVND (reference sequence). The CDR3 length is 14 residues. The CDR3 loop reads CASSPPGQRYEQYF. CDR3 in DNA: TGTGCCAGTAGTCCTCCGGGACAGCGCTACGAGCAGTACTTC.